Shown below are 11 T cell receptor beta chains from a single sample sequenced in a study of cytomegalovirus exposure and HLA in healthy donors. Amplification used 60 Vbeta primers and 13 Jbeta primers. TCRdb's copy holds only in-frame clones and misses some; the assay was immunoSEQ multiplex PCR. The sample yields about 180,000 clones, about 78% seen once. Source material: PBMCs. The receptors were gathered from a woman aged 50 to 60 in good health and CMV-seropositive.

The chain employs TRBV15 and TRBJ1-2; 7 bases map to TRBD1. The CDR3 is 14 amino acids. The V gene's germline CDR1 is LNHNV and CDR2 YYDKDF (reference sequence). After removal of 2 bases from V and 4 bases from J, the junction contained 4 bases not matched to a gene. The CDR3, as DNA: TGTGCCACCAGCAGACAGGGGGTGTCCTATGGCTACACCTTC. It translates to CATSRQGVSYGYTF.

The chain recombines TRBV11-2 with TRBJ1-2, with D perhaps TRBD1 (6 bases). Per germline, CDR1 SGHAT and CDR2 FQNNGV. Deletions cut 1 base from V and 8 bases from J, with 20 bases between. The CDR3 is 16 amino acids. DNA of the CDR3: TGTGCCAGCAGCTTAGTCCGGGTGGCGGGGGCATCAGGCTACACCTTC. Protein sequence: CASSLVRVAGASGYTF.

In the case of this clone: One end of the junction fails to match germline, which may point to a read error. In the same sample, other DNA sequences code for this CDR3. The chain recombines TRBV2 with TRBJ2-3, with TRBD2 matching 7 bases. This CDR3 comprises 16 residues. Germline CDR1 is SNHLY and CDR2 is FYNNEI. CDR3 amino acids: CASLKMERGSTDTQYF. Written as DNA, the CDR3 is TGCGCCAGCCTTAAGATGGAGCGGGGATCCACAGATACGCAGTATTTT.

The gene calls are TRBV10-2 and TRBJ2-2; 12 bases match TRBD2. The J segment lost 6 bases and the V segment lost 4 bases, leaving 3 bases of the junction unmatched. CDR1 is WSHSY, CDR2 SAAADI, per germline. This CDR3 contains 15 residues. CDR3 residues: CASSVSSGGAGELFF. In DNA, the CDR3 is TGCGCCAGCAGTGTGTCTAGCGGGGGGGCCGGGGAGCTGTTTTTT.

This chain connects TRBV27 to TRBJ1-2, with TRBD1 matching over 7 bases. CDR3 length: 15 amino acids. Germline loops: CDR1 MNHEY, CDR2 SMNVEV (reference sequence). The J segment lost 4 bases and the V segment lost 4 bases, leaving 9 bases of the junction unmatched. The CDR3 loop is CASSSTVGQIYGYTF. CDR3 sequence (DNA): TGTGCCAGCAGTTCCACCGTGGGACAGATCTATGGCTACACCTTC.

The sample holds a few counts of this clone. The V call is TRBV9, the J call TRBJ2-5; a weak D match, TRBD2 (6 bases). CDR1 is SGDLS and CDR2 is YYNGEE in the germline V gene. The CDR3 loop spans 13 amino acids. V was pared by 1 base and J by 5 bases, with 9 bases between. The CDR3 here is CASSVSAGETQYF. The CDR3 DNA is TGTGCCAGCAGCGTATCGGCGGGGGAGACCCAGTACTTC. The full variable domain, rest sourced from reference TRBV9 and TRBJ2-5, is DSGVTQTPKHLITATGQRVTLRCSPRSGDLSVYWYQQSLDQGLQFLIQYYNGEERAKGNILERFSAQQFPDLHSELNLSSLELGDSALYFCASSVSAGETQYFGPGTRLLVL.

The rearrangement joins TRBV11-3 to TRBJ2-2; TRBD2 matches at 8 bases. CDR1 is SGHNT, CDR2 YENEEA, per germline. The J segment lost 2 bases and the V segment lost 1 base, leaving 3 bases of the junction unmatched. This CDR3 spans 16 amino acids. The CDR3 DNA reads TGTGCCAGCAGCTTAGGGGGACTAGGTAACACCGGGGAGCTGTTTTTT. Residues: CASSLGGLGNTGELFF.

The chain carries TRBV29-1 and TRBJ2-3, with D maybe TRBD2 (5 bases). CDR3 length: 14 amino acids. Per the germline V gene, CDR1 is SQVTM and CDR2 is ANQGSEA. Trimming removed 7 bases from V and 5 bases from J, with 19 bases in between. This CDR3 is CSGGRGGRIDTQYF. CDR3 coding DNA: TGCAGCGGGGGAAGAGGCGGGCGGATAGATACGCAGTATTTT.

The chain carries TRBV4-1 and TRBJ1-4, with D hard to call. Trimming took 1 base from V and 5 from J, leaving 11 bases between them. Germline loops: CDR1 MGHRA, CDR2 YSYEKL. This CDR3 is built from 15 residues. The CDR3 coding sequence is TGCGCCAGCAGCCAAGCATCAGGAGGGAATGAAAAACTGTTTTTT. As protein: CASSQASGGNEKLFF.

The chain carries TRBV7-3 and TRBJ2-5, with 15 bases identical to TRBD2. With V trimmed by 4 bases and J by 1 base, 1 base remained unmatched. The CDR3 is made up of 16 amino acids. CDR1 is SGHTA and CDR2 is FQGTGA in the germline V gene. The CDR3 nucleotides are TGTGCCAGCAGCTCGGGACTAGCGGGGGGCCAAGAGACCCAGTACTTC. Protein sequence: CASSSGLAGGQETQYF.

The CDR3 sequence: CASSENFGDRGLEGYTF. The DNA for the CDR3 is TGTGCCAGCAGTGAAAATTTTGGAGACAGGGGGCTCGAGGGCTACACCTTC. The V gene is TRBV6-1, the J gene TRBJ1-2; 10 bases map to TRBD1. CDR1 MNHNS and CDR2 SASEGT come from the germline V gene. The ends lost 2 bases at V and 8 bases at J; junction bases unmatched: 14. The CDR3 totals 17 residues.